Shown below are 4 T cell receptor beta chains from a single sample sequenced in a study of T cells in localized non-small cell lung cancer. Sequencing used immunoSEQ multiplex PCR; TCRdb keeps in-frame clones, though not all of them. Among roughly 6,300 clones, approximately 15% were seen once, and the ten largest hold about 5%. Sequencing used normal lung tissue next to the tumor, obtained before any cancer treatment. These receptors were taken from a male donor older than 55 with stage II squamous cell lung carcinoma.

By its share, this clone is medium-sized. V is TRBV9 and J is TRBJ1-4; possibly TRBD1 for D (5 bases). The CDR3 totals 17 residues. The V and J ends lost 1 base and 4 bases respectively, with 17 bases between them. Germline V CDR1 and CDR2: SGDLS, YYNGEE. CDR3 bases: TGTGCCAGCAGCGTACGCCAGGGTACTCCTTTTAATGAAAAACTGTTTTTT. Translating gives CASSVRQGTPFNEKLFF.

The chain combines TRBV14 with TRBJ2-3; 7 bases fit TRBD2. The CDR3 totals 15 residues. With V trimmed by 4 bases and J by 0 bases, 4 bases remained unmatched. Germline V lookup: CDR1 SGHDN, CDR2 FVKESK. This CDR3 reads CASSPISGSTDTQYF. The DNA for the CDR3 is TGTGCCAGCAGCCCAATTAGCGGGAGCACAGATACGCAGTATTTT.

This clone was detected a few times. The CDR3 sequence is CASSRDSTMNTEAFF. The CDR3 nucleotides are TGTGCCAGCTCACGGGACAGTACTATGAACACTGAAGCTTTCTTT. The rearrangement uses TRBV18 and TRBJ1-1; 7 bases are shared with TRBD1. The CDR3 consists of 15 residues. CDR1 and CDR2 (germline): KGHSH, LQKENI. J was trimmed by 0 bases and V by 4 bases; bases with no gene match: 5. Full variable domain (outside the CDR3, taken from reference TRBV18 and TRBJ1-1): NAGVMQNPRHLVRRRGQEARLRCSPMKGHSHVYWYRQLPEEGLKFMVYLQKENIIDESGMPKERFSAEFPKEGPSILRIQQVVRGDSAAYFCASSRDSTMNTEAFFGQGTRLTVV.

The V and J genes are TRBV11-3 and TRBJ1-3; D not certain. The length of the CDR3 is 16 residues. The germline V gene encodes CDR1 SGHNT and CDR2 YENEEA. V was trimmed by 5 bases and J by 0 bases, leaving 14 bases between them. CDR3 region: CASSPLDGVSGNTIYF. CDR3 DNA: TGTGCCAGCAGCCCTCTCGACGGAGTCTCTGGAAACACCATATATTTT.